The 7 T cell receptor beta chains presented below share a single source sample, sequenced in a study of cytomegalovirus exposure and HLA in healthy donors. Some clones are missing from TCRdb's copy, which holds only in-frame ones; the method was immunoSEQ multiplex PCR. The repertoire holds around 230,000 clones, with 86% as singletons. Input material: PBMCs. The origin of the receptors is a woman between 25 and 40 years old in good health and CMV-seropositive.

The CDR3 bases are TGTGCCAGCCTTGGGGGGGGAGTGGGGTACAATGAGCAGTTCTTC. Residues: CASLGGGVGYNEQFF. The chain combines TRBV27 with TRBJ2-1; 7 bases fit TRBD2. The CDR3 has 15 amino acids. Germline CDR1 reads MNHEY; CDR2 reads SMNVEV (reference sequence). The J segment lost 4 bases and the V segment lost 8 bases, leaving 11 bases of the junction unmatched.

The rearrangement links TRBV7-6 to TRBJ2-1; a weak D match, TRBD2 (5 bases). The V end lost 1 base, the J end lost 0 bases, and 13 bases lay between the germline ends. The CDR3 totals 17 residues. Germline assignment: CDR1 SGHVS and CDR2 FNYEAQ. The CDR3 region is CASSLGAGTSSYNEQFF. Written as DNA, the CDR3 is TGTGCCAGCAGCTTAGGGGCGGGCACTAGCTCCTACAATGAGCAGTTCTTC.

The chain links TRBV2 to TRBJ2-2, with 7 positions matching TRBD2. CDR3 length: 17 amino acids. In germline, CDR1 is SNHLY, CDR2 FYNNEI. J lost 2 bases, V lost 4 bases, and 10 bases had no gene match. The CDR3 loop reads CASSADPGGPNTGELFF. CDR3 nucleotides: TGTGCCAGCAGTGCCGACCCGGGAGGCCCTAACACCGGGGAGCTGTTTTTT.

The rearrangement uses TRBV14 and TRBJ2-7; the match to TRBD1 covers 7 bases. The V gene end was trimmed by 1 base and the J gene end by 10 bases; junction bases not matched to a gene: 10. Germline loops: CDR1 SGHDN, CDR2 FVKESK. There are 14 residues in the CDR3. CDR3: CASSQAQGTHNQYF. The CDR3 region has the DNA TGTGCCAGCAGCCAAGCACAGGGGACCCACAATCAGTACTTC.

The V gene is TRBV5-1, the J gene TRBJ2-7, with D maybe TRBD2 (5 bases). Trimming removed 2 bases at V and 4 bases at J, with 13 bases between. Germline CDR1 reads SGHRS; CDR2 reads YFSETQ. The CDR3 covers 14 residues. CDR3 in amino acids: CASSFTGSSYEQYF. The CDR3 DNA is TGCGCCAGCAGCTTTACGGGATCCAGTTACGAGCAGTACTTC.

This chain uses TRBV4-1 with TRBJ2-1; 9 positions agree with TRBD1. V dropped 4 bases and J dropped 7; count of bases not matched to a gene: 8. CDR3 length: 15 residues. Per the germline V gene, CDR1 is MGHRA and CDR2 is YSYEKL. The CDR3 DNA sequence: TGCGCCAGCAGCCCACAAGGACAGGGGAGGAATGAGCAGTTCTTC. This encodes CASSPQGQGRNEQFF.

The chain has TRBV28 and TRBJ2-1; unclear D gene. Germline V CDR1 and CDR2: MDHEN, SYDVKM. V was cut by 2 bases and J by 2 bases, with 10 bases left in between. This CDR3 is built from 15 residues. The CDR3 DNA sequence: TGTGCCAGCAGTTTAAACCAGGAAACCTACAATGAGCAGTTCTTC. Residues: CASSLNQETYNEQFF. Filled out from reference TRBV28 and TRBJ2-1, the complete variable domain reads DVKVTQSSRYLVKRTGEKVFLECVQDMDHENMFWYRQDPGLGLRLIYFSYDVKMKEKGDIPEGYSVSREKKERFSLILESASTNQTSMYLCASSLNQETYNEQFFGPGTRLTVL.